The 24 T cell receptor beta chains below all came from one sample that was sequenced in a study of shared clonotypes between healthy human individuals. Naivety among CD8 cells was defined by CD45RO negativity and positive CCR7 selection, thereby excluding terminally differentiated effector memory CD45RA+ cells. The method was immunoSEQ multiplex PCR; TCRdb's version includes in-frame clones alone and lacks a portion of them. The repertoire consists of 2 million to 2.5 million clones, with about 92% occurring once and the leading ten covering approximately 1.7%. Source material: naive CD8+ T cells from PBMCs. These receptors all come from a man younger than 35 in good health. Some clones in this sample may be carry-over from other donors' samples.

This chain connects TRBV9 to TRBJ2-6, with unresolved D. The CDR3 loop spans 15 amino acids. V lost 3 bases to trimming and J lost 3 bases, with 10 bases between them. The germline V gene encodes CDR1 SGDLS and CDR2 YYNGEE. The CDR3 coding sequence is TGTGCCAGCAGCGAGATCCTTGATGGGGCCAACGTCCTGACTTTC. Encoded protein: CASSEILDGANVLTF.

The chain has TRBV23-1 and TRBJ2-7, with D maybe TRBD2 (5 bases). TRBV23-1 qualifies as an ORF whose function is uncertain. V shed 0 bases and J shed 3 bases, with 15 bases lying between them. This CDR3 is built from 16 residues. CDR3: CASSQSGPPGNYEQYF. For the CDR3, the DNA is TGCGCCAGCAGTCAATCTGGGCCCCCGGGAAACTACGAGCAGTACTTC.

V is TRBV2 and J is TRBJ2-7; 7 nucleotides match TRBD2. The CDR3 has 16 amino acids. With V trimmed by 8 bases and J by 4 bases, 17 bases remained unmatched. Looked up from germline, CDR1 is SNHLY and CDR2 is FYNNEI. The CDR3 coding sequence is TGTGCCAGCGGACCTCATATTGCGGGAGTGGGGTACGAGCAGTACTTC. Its protein is CASGPHIAGVGYEQYF.

The V and J genes are TRBV28 and TRBJ2-3, with D perhaps TRBD2 (5 bases). The germline CDR1 and CDR2 sequences are MDHEN and SYDVKM. CDR3 size: 15 residues. Trimming took 2 bases from V and 2 from J, leaving 11 bases between them. The CDR3 coding sequence is TGTGCCAGCAGTTTACTAGCTACGCCCACAGATACGCAGTATTTT. It encodes CASSLLATPTDTQYF.

This clone appeared a single time. The same CDR3 also results from other DNA sequences found in this sample. V usage is TRBV4-3 and J usage is TRBJ2-7, with TRBD1 matching over 9 bases. CDR1 is LGHNA, CDR2 YSLEER, per germline. The CDR3 consists of 14 residues. The J segment lost 2 bases and the V segment lost 4 bases, leaving 3 bases of the junction unmatched. In nucleotides, the CDR3 is TGCGCCAGCAGCCCGGGACAGGGAGCCTACGAGCAGTACTTC. It translates to CASSPGQGAYEQYF.

The chain has TRBV6-6 and TRBJ2-3, with 8 bases aligning to TRBD1. Germline V lookup: CDR1 MNHNY, CDR2 SVGAGI (reference sequence). The CDR3 is 15 residues long. J was trimmed by 0 bases and V by 6 bases; bases with no gene match: 5. The CDR3 region is CASRPWTGSTDTQYF. As DNA, the CDR3 is TGTGCCAGCAGACCCTGGACAGGGAGCACAGATACGCAGTATTTT.

V gene TRBV15 combines with J gene TRBJ2-3, with 11 positions matching TRBD2. Germline assignment: CDR1 LNHNV and CDR2 YYDKDF (reference sequence). There are 16 residues in the CDR3. V lost 4 bases and J lost 5; bases outside the gene matches: 8. The CDR3 region is CATSTWGTSGIDTQYF. The CDR3, as DNA: TGTGCCACCAGCACCTGGGGGACTAGCGGAATAGATACGCAGTATTTT.

The chain carries TRBV28 and TRBJ2-7; possibly TRBD1 for D (6 bases). The V end lost 5 bases, the J end lost 7 bases, and 15 bases lay between the germline ends. Germline V gene data show CDR1 as MDHEN and CDR2 as SYDVKM. This CDR3 has 13 amino acids. The chain's CDR3 is CASSPPRGWEQYF. For the CDR3, the DNA is TGTGCCAGCAGTCCTCCCAGGGGCTGGGAGCAGTACTTC.

The chain links TRBV4-1 to TRBJ2-3, with 7 bases fitting TRBD1. Germline V gene lookup returns CDR1 MGHRA and CDR2 YSYEKL. V lost 4 bases to trimming and J lost 2 bases; unmatched junction nucleotides: 3. This CDR3 region has 14 residues. The CDR3 protein is CASSRDRYTDTQYF. CDR3 sequence (DNA): TGCGCCAGCAGCCGGGACAGATACACAGATACGCAGTATTTT.

The chain has TRBV10-2 and TRBJ2-7; D may match TRBD1 or TRBD2 (7 bases each). The CDR3 spans 14 residues. CDR1 is WSHSY and CDR2 is SAAADI in the germline V gene. The ends were cut back, 8 bases at V and 0 bases at J, with 14 bases in the middle. The CDR3 DNA reads TGCGCCAGCCACGACAGGGAGGGCTCCTACGAGCAGTACTTC. Its translation: CASHDREGSYEQYF.

This chain joins TRBV18 and TRBJ1-2; 10 nucleotides agree with TRBD1. V shed 0 bases, J shed 8 bases, and the junction held 6 bases outside the gene matches. Germline V gene data show CDR1 as KGHSH and CDR2 as LQKENI. The CDR3 sequence is 15 residues long. The CDR3 reads CASSPPGQGTYGYTF. Written as DNA, the CDR3 is TGTGCCAGCTCACCACCGGGACAGGGGACTTACGGCTACACCTTC.

The chain recombines TRBV27 with TRBJ1-2; TRBD1 is a possible D gene (5 bases). CDR3 length: 12 residues. CDR1 and CDR2 (germline): MNHEY, SMNVEV (reference sequence). Trimming removed 6 bases at V and 8 bases at J, with 13 bases between. The DNA of the CDR3 is TGTGCCAGCAGGGACACCTCTACCGGCTACACCTTC. Its translation: CASRDTSTGYTF.

The chain recombines TRBV4-1 with TRBJ1-5, with no clear D. Trimming pared 1 base from V and 1 base from J, leaving 11 bases between. The CDR3 totals 16 residues. The germline gives CDR1 MGHRA, CDR2 YSYEKL. The CDR3 nucleotides are TGCGCCAGCAGCCAAGGGGGAGGGTGGAGCAATCAGCCCCAGCATTTT. It specifies CASSQGGGWSNQPQHF.

CDR3 sequence (DNA): TGCGCCAGCAGCTTGCTCGGCGGGAAGGGACAGCCCCAGCATTTT. Translated: CASSLLGGKGQPQHF. The J gene is TRBJ1-5, the V gene TRBV5-1, with D hard to call. CDR3 length equals 15 residues. Germline V lookup: CDR1 SGHRS, CDR2 YFSETQ. Trimming cost V 1 base and J 7 bases, with 15 bases left between them.

The chain is built from TRBV27 and TRBJ2-1, with D perhaps matching TRBD2 (5 bases). V was clipped by 0 bases and J by 8 bases, with 11 bases between them. CDR1 MNHEY and CDR2 SMNVEV come from the germline V gene (reference sequence). This CDR3 has 14 amino acids. The CDR3 bases are TGTGCCAGCAGTTTATCTCGGGGAATGGATGAGCAGTTCTTC. Translated, it gives CASSLSRGMDEQFF.

The V and J genes are TRBV6-5 and TRBJ2-7; D may be TRBD2 (7 bases). V lost 5 bases and J 2 bases, leaving 13 bases between the germline ends. CDR1 MNHEY and CDR2 SVGAGI come from the germline V gene. This CDR3 comprises 14 residues. CDR3 residues: CASSGGGEAYEQYF. CDR3 coding DNA: TGTGCCAGCAGTGGAGGGGGGGAAGCCTACGAGCAGTACTTC.

The chain joins TRBV5-1 to TRBJ2-7; 7 nucleotides line up with TRBD1. This CDR3 region has 14 residues. Germline lookup yields CDR1 SGHRS and CDR2 YFSETQ. The J segment lost 2 bases and the V segment lost 4 bases, leaving 6 bases of the junction unmatched. The CDR3 reads CASSQGTAAYEQYF. In DNA, the CDR3 is TGCGCCAGCAGCCAAGGGACAGCCGCCTACGAGCAGTACTTC.

The rearrangement links TRBV5-1 to TRBJ1-3; D unclear. CDR1 and CDR2 from the germline V gene are SGHRS and YFSETQ. The ends were cut back, 0 bases at V and 3 bases at J, with 13 bases in the middle. The CDR3 is 16 residues long. The CDR3 nucleotides are TGCGCCAGCAGCTTGGCCATGGCGGAGGGTGGAAACACCATATATTTT. It specifies CASSLAMAEGGNTIYF.

The rearrangement uses TRBV9 and TRBJ2-1; D might be TRBD2 (5 bases). Germline V CDR1 and CDR2: SGDLS, YYNGEE. The V gene lost 4 bases and the J gene lost 8 bases, with 13 bases spanning the gap. This CDR3 spans 13 amino acids. The CDR3 nucleotides are TGTGCCAGCAGCACCCGGAGGTGGGATGAGCAGTTCTTC. This translates into CASSTRRWDEQFF.

The rearrangement links TRBV7-9 to TRBJ1-1, with D perhaps matching TRBD1 (5 bases). Per germline, CDR1 SEHNR and CDR2 FQNEAQ (reference sequence). The CDR3 has 14 residues. Trimming took 7 bases from V and 3 from J, leaving 15 bases between them. The CDR3 reads CASIPPGAYTEAFF. CDR3 bases: TGTGCCAGCATCCCCCCCGGGGCATACACTGAAGCTTTCTTT.

The chain carries TRBV28 and TRBJ2-7; 7 nucleotides align to TRBD1. J lost 0 bases, V lost 3 bases, and 11 bases had no gene match. There are 17 residues in the CDR3. Per the germline V gene, CDR1 is MDHEN and CDR2 is SYDVKM. The CDR3 region is CASSFPDREPSSYEQYF. The CDR3 DNA is TGTGCCAGCAGTTTCCCCGACAGGGAACCCAGCTCCTACGAGCAGTACTTC. The whole variable domain, filled in from reference TRBV28 and TRBJ2-7, reads DVKVTQSSRYLVKRTGEKVFLECVQDMDHENMFWYRQDPGLGLRLIYFSYDVKMKEKGDIPEGYSVSREKKERFSLILESASTNQTSMYLCASSFPDREPSSYEQYFGPGTRLTVT.

In regard to this clone: The same CDR3 is also encoded by other DNA sequences in this sample. The rearrangement uses TRBV29-1 and TRBJ2-7; 7 nucleotides align to TRBD1. The V and J ends lost 4 bases and 0 bases, in that order; junction bases with no gene match: 0. This CDR3 is built from 12 residues. Germline-derived CDR1 and CDR2 are SQVTM and ANQGSEA. CDR3 protein: CSVGDSSYEQYF. As DNA, the CDR3 is TGCAGCGTTGGGGACAGCTCCTACGAGCAGTACTTC.

The chain has TRBV27 and TRBJ2-6, with TRBD1 identical over 7 bases. CDR3 length: 15 residues. Germline lookup yields CDR1 MNHEY and CDR2 SMNVEV (reference sequence). V gave up 6 bases and J gave up 1 base; unmatched junction bases: 3. The DNA for the CDR3 is TGTGCCAGCAGACCGGGACAGTCTGGGGCCAACGTCCTGACTTTC. Residues: CASRPGQSGANVLTF.

The rearrangement uses TRBV15 and TRBJ1-2; 9 positions agree with TRBD1. The CDR3 runs to 15 residues. CDR1 LNHNV and CDR2 YYDKDF come from the germline V gene (reference sequence). Trimming took 5 bases from V and 4 from J; bases not matched to a gene: 8. The CDR3 spells CATSSHRGPGYGYTF. The CDR3 bases are TGTGCCACCAGCTCCCACAGGGGGCCGGGCTATGGCTACACCTTC. Looking up the rest from reference TRBV15 and TRBJ1-2 gives the full variable domain: DAMVIQNPRYQVTQFGKPVTLSCSQTLNHNVMYWYQQKSSQAPKLLFHYYDKDFNNEADTPDNFQSRRPNTSFCFLDIRSPGLGDTAMYLCATSSHRGPGYGYTFGSGTRLTVV.